The clone carrying this TCR beta chain has only a few counts. Its antigen is unidentified. These data belong to a study of response to subunit inactivated influenza vaccine. Findings and caveats of the study: Few new T cells, the authors suggested, are recruited by each seasonal influenza vaccination.

The ends lost 4 bases at V and 2 bases at J; junction bases unmatched: 5. From germline, CDR1 is SGHRS and CDR2 YFSETQ. CDR3 length equals 15 residues. TCRdb re-analysed the RT-PCR reads in MiXCR, keeping a single row per CDR3 protein. The sample yields 500,000 to 600,000 distinct CDR3 sequences, 16% seen once. The sequence came from a man between 45 and 75 years old who received an inactivated influenza vaccine. The rearrangement joins TRBV5-1 to TRBJ2-3; 9 bases line up with TRBD1. Here the sequenced sample was CD4+ T cells sorted from PBMCs, taken less than 25 months after vaccination. CDR3 nucleotides: TGCGCCAGCAGCACAGGGGGCATGGACACAGATACGCAGTATTTT. Its translation is CASSTGGMDTDTQYF.